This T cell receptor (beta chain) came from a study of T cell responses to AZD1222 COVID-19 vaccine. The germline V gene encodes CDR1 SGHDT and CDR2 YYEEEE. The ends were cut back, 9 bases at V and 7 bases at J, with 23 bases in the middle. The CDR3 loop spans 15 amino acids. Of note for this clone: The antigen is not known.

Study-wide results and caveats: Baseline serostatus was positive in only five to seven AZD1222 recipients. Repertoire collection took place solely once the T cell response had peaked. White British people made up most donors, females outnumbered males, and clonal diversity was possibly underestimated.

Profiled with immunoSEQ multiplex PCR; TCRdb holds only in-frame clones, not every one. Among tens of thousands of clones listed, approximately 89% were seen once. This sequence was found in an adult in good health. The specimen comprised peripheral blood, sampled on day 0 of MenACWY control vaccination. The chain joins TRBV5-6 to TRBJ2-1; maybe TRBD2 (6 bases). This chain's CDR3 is CATRRDPERGNEQFF. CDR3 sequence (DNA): TGTGCCACCCGGCGGGATCCCGAACGGGGGAATGAGCAGTTCTTC.